Listed below are T cell receptor beta chains from one sample, sequenced in a study of T-cell memory formation after mild COVID-19. TCRdb fed the 5' RACE reads into MiXCR, producing one record per CDR3 protein. In the table there are just over 400,000 distinct CDR3 sequences, more than 20% of which are singletons. The sequenced sample was PBMCs or a T cell subset sorted from them (not recorded which). The receptors were gathered from an adult woman who had mild COVID-19 (a few samples of this study predate the infection). Cell type and time point are not known. The CDR3 runs from the conserved cysteine through the conserved F or W. Fields, in order: CDR3 protein, CDR3 DNA, clone size, J gene, V gene, D gene. A D gene is named only where the DNA matches it firmly. Rows may omit the clone size; those that give it use once, few, many or a size class.

cdr3_aa: CASSSSHRSQPQHF
cdr3_nt: TGTGCCAGCAGCTCGTCTCACAGGTCTCAGCCCCAGCATTTT
clone_size: .
j_call: TRBJ1-5
v_call: TRBV7-2
d_call: .

cdr3_aa: CASSPRLARTGELFF
cdr3_nt: TGTGCCAGCAGCCCCCGACTAGCGCGCACCGGGGAGCTGTTTTTT
clone_size: .
j_call: TRBJ2-2
v_call: TRBV7-8
d_call: TRBD2

cdr3_aa: CSVERAVGEKLFF
cdr3_nt: TGCAGCGTTGAACGGGCGGTCGGGGAAAAACTGTTTTTT
clone_size: few
j_call: TRBJ1-4
v_call: TRBV29-1
d_call: .

cdr3_aa: CASERVTGELFF
cdr3_nt: TGTGCCAGTGAACGGGTTACCGGGGAGCTGTTTTTT
clone_size: few
j_call: TRBJ2-2
v_call: TRBV7-9
d_call: .

cdr3_aa: CSIREERDSSPLHF
cdr3_nt: TGCAGTATTAGAGAGGAAAGGGACAGCTCACCCCTCCACTTT
clone_size: .
j_call: TRBJ1-6
v_call: TRBV20-1
d_call: TRBD1

cdr3_aa: CASSLVGENTEAFF
cdr3_nt: TGTGCCAGCAGTTTAGTGGGGGAGAACACTGAAGCTTTCTTT
clone_size: few
j_call: TRBJ1-1
v_call: TRBV12-3/TRBV12-4
d_call: .

cdr3_aa: CASSRVSGTGTYEQYF
cdr3_nt: TGCGCCAGCAGCCGAGTTAGCGGGACCGGTACCTACGAGCAGTACTTC
clone_size: few
j_call: TRBJ2-7
v_call: TRBV4-3
d_call: TRBD2

cdr3_aa: CASSERAGTGELFF
cdr3_nt: TGTGCCAGCAGTGAACGGGCGGGGACCGGGGAGCTGTTTTTT
clone_size: many
j_call: TRBJ2-2
v_call: TRBV25-1
d_call: .

cdr3_aa: CATSDPAGTYEQYF
cdr3_nt: TGTGCCACCAGTGATCCGGCCGGGACCTACGAGCAGTACTTC
clone_size: many
j_call: TRBJ2-7
v_call: TRBV24-1
d_call: .

cdr3_aa: CARDGSGGLTDTQYF
cdr3_nt: TGTGCCAGGGATGGGAGTGGGGGCCTCACAGATACGCAGTATTTT
clone_size: .
j_call: TRBJ2-3
v_call: TRBV2
d_call: .

cdr3_aa: CATSDPRLETGELFF
cdr3_nt: TGTGCCACCAGTGACCCTAGACTAGAGACGGGGGAGCTGTTTTTT
clone_size: few
j_call: TRBJ2-2
v_call: TRBV24-1
d_call: .

cdr3_aa: CASIRTGGYEQYF
cdr3_nt: TGTGCCAGCATTAGGACAGGGGGCTACGAGCAGTACTTC
clone_size: .
j_call: TRBJ2-7
v_call: TRBV27
d_call: TRBD1

cdr3_aa: CASSPGMTATNEKLFF
cdr3_nt: TGTGCCAGCAGCCCGGGGATGACAGCAACTAATGAAAAACTGTTTTTT
clone_size: .
j_call: TRBJ1-4
v_call: TRBV5-8
d_call: .

cdr3_aa: CASSQRQTSNQPQHF
cdr3_nt: TGTGCCAGCAGCCAACGACAGACTAGCAATCAGCCCCAGCATTTT
clone_size: .
j_call: TRBJ1-5
v_call: TRBV7-2
d_call: .

cdr3_aa: CASTPLAGGPRSYNEQFF
cdr3_nt: TGTGCCAGCACCCCTCTAGCGGGAGGGCCCCGCTCCTACAATGAGCAGTTCTTC
clone_size: few
j_call: TRBJ2-1
v_call: TRBV11-3
d_call: TRBD2

cdr3_aa: CATSDGTGESSEQYF
cdr3_nt: TGTGCCACCAGTGATGGGACAGGGGAGAGCTCCGAGCAGTACTTC
clone_size: few
j_call: TRBJ2-7
v_call: TRBV24-1
d_call: TRBD1

cdr3_aa: CASSFDGLYGYTF
cdr3_nt: TGTGCCAGCAGTTTCGACGGGTTATATGGCTACACCTTC
clone_size: few
j_call: TRBJ1-2
v_call: TRBV12-3/TRBV12-4
d_call: .